This TCR beta chain was documented in a study of PD-L1 blockade in urothelial cancer. Study-wide context: At 6 weeks and at 3 weeks (second dose) after treatment start, blood was analyzed. General observations from the study: Expansion of tumor-associated blood clones at 3 weeks was greater in durable-benefit patients.

Clones were read by immunoSEQ multiplex PCR, and TCRdb kept only the in-frame ones, dropping some. Among 85,000 to 90,000 clones, approximately 90% were seen once, and the ten largest hold roughly 10%. As for this clone: Its cognate antigen is unknown.

Sampling of each patient yielded between 1 and 8 specimens, collected pretreatment and on-treatment. V shed 5 bases, J shed 7 bases, and the junction held 6 bases outside the gene matches. CDR1 and CDR2 (germline): LNHDA, SQIVND (reference sequence). The CDR3 totals 13 residues. This receptor was taken from a man aged 60-69 years with urothelial cancer. The source material was PBMCs, sampled around atezolizumab (anti-PD-L1) treatment. J is TRBJ1-2 and V is TRBV19, with 8 bases matching TRBD1. Here the CDR3 reads CASSLDRVIGYTF. The CDR3 bases are TGTGCCAGTAGTTTGGACAGGGTAATTGGCTACACCTTC.